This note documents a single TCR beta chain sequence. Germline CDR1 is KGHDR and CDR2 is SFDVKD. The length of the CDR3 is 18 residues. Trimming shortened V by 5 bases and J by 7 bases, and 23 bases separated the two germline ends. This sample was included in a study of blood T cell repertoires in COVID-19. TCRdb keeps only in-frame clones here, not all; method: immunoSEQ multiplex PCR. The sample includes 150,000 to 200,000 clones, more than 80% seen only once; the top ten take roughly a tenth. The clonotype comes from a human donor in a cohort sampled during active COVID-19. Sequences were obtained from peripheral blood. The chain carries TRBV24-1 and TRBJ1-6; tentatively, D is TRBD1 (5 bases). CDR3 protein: CATSANSHTTAVNSPLHF. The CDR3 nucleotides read TGTGCCACCAGTGCGAACTCCCACACGACAGCAGTGAATTCACCCCTCCACTTT.